This TCR beta chain was documented in a study of human T cells and chemical hapten exposure. Study overall: There were per-sample TCR yield variations, arising mainly from small pooled library volume differences. Points from the study as a whole: PT1 expanded TCR counts and patch test score were linked, and their correlation was positive.

TCRdb redid the calling of the RACE reads with MiXCR, one entry per CDR3 protein. The data hold 90,000 to 110,000 distinct CDR3 sequences, with 9.2% observed a single time. This clonotype was observed many times. The antigen is unknown. Time point defined: patch test 2, 6 weeks after DPC sensitization. Treatment of the sample: therapeutic diphenylcyclopropenone sensitization with weekly scalp DPC. Unfractionated whole blood served as the source for total RNA extraction. Trimming left V 6 bases short and J 0 bases short, with 16 bases between. CDR3 size: 16 residues. Germline V gene sequence: CDR1 MNHEY, CDR2 SVGEGT.

The specimen was whole blood, collected in connection with sensitization to the hapten diphenylcyclopropenone (DPC). This sequence originates from a woman between 35 and 50 years old with alopecia areata. Some clones in this sample may be carry-over from other donors' samples. The V gene is TRBV6-2 or TRBV6-3, the J gene TRBJ2-3, with TRBD1 as a possible D gene (5 bases). As DNA, the CDR3 is TGTGCCAGCAGCCGTGGACAAGTCTATAGCACAGATACGCAGTATTTT. It is translated as CASSRGQVYSTDTQYF.